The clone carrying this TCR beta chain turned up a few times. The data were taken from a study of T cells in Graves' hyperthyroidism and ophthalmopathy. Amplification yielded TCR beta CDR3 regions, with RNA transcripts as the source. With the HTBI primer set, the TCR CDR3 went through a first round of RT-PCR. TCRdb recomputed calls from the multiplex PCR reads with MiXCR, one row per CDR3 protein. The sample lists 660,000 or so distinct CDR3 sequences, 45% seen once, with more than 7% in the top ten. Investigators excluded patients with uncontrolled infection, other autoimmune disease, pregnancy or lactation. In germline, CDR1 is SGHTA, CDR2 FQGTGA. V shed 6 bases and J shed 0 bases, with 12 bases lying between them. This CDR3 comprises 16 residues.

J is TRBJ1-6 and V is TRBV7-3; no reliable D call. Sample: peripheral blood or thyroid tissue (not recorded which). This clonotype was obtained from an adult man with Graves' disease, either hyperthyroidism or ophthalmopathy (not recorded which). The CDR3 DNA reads TGTGCCAGCAGTCTCGAGCCGAGCTCCTATAATTCACCCCTCCACTTT. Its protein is CASSLEPSSYNSPLHF.